This TCR beta chain is from a study of cytomegalovirus exposure and HLA in healthy donors. The wider study: A prior study identified approximately 120 million unique TCR beta sequences from roughly 180 million T cells.

Both 60 Vbeta primers and 13 Jbeta primers went into the PCR. Clones were sequenced by immunoSEQ multiplex PCR, and TCRdb holds only the in-frame ones, with some missing. The sample has under 200,000 clones; about 86% are singletons. This CDR3 has 14 amino acids. Trimming took off 1 base at V and 2 bases at J, with 9 bases between the two ends. Germline V lookup: CDR1 MGHRA, CDR2 YSYEKL. The sequencing input was PBMCs. The clonotype was recovered from a young woman in good health and CMV-seronegative. This chain joins TRBV4-1 and TRBJ2-7, with TRBD1 as a possible D gene (5 bases). CDR3 DNA: TGCGCCAGCAGCCAAGGGGGCTCCGCCTACGAGCAGTACTTC. As protein: CASSQGGSAYEQYF.